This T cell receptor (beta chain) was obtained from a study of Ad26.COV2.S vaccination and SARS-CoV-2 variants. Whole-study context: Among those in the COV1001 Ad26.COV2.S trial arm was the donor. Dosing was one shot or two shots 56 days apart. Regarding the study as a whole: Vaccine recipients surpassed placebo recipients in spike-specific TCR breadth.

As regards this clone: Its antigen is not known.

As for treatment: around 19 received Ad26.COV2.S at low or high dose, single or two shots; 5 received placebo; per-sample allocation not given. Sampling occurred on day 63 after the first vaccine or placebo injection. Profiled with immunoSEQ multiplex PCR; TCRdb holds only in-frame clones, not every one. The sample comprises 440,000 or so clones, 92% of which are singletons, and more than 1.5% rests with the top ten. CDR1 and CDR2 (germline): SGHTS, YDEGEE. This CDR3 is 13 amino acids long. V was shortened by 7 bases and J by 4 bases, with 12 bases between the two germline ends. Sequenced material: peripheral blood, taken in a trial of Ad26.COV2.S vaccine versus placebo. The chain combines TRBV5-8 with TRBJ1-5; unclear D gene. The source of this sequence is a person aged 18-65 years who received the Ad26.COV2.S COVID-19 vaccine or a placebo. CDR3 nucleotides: TGTGCCAGCGGGCAGTCGAGGAATCAGCCCCAGCATTTT. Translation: CASGQSRNQPQHF.